The 22 T cell receptor beta chains presented below share a single source sample, sequenced in a study of T cells in Graves' hyperthyroidism and ophthalmopathy. RNA transcripts gave rise to amplified TCR beta CDR3 regions. An initial round of RT-PCR targeting the TCR CDR3 relied on the HTBI primer set. TCRdb re-called the multiplex PCR reads with MiXCR, one entry per CDR3 protein. The table has over 45,000 distinct CDR3 sequences, 45% to 50% seen once. The sample taken for sequencing was peripheral blood or thyroid tissue (not recorded which). These receptors were obtained from a woman aged 45 to 65 with Graves' hyperthyroidism.

V gene TRBV29-1 combines with J gene TRBJ2-7; unclear D gene. The V end lost 7 bases, the J end lost 2 bases, and 9 bases lay between the germline ends. This CDR3 has 11 amino acids. Per the germline V gene, CDR1 is SQVTM and CDR2 is ANQGSEA. The CDR3 loop reads CSAGRTYEQYF. In DNA, the CDR3 is TGCAGCGCCGGCCGGACCTACGAGCAGTACTTC.

The rearrangement joins TRBV7-2 to TRBJ2-7; D may be TRBD1 or TRBD2 (5 bases each). The CDR3 is 15 amino acids. Germline V CDR1 and CDR2: SGHTA, FQGNSA. V gave up 3 bases and J gave up 2 bases, with 14 bases separating them. CDR3 loop: CASSFGTGRTYEQYF. DNA of the CDR3: TGTGCCAGCAGCTTCGGGACCGGCCGAACCTACGAGCAGTACTTC.

The chain combines TRBV20-1 with TRBJ1-2, with D unclear. CDR3 length: 13 amino acids. CDR1 and CDR2 (germline): DFQATT, SNEGSKA (reference sequence). The ends were cut back, 0 bases at V and 4 bases at J, with 9 bases in the middle. The CDR3 protein is CSARDRATYGYTF. For the CDR3, the DNA is TGCAGTGCTAGAGATAGGGCGACCTATGGCTACACCTTC.

The chain is built from TRBV2 and TRBJ2-7; D is undetermined. Trimming left V 0 bases short and J 5 bases short, with 11 bases between. The V gene's germline CDR1 is SNHLY and CDR2 FYNNEI. CDR3 length: 14 residues. The CDR3, as DNA: TGTGCCAGCAGTGAAGCGCTTCCTTTGGACGAGCAGTACTTC. This gives the protein CASSEALPLDEQYF.

This chain connects TRBV10-3 to TRBJ1-5, with TRBD1 as a possible D gene (5 bases). V was clipped by 2 bases and J by 0 bases, with 17 bases between them. CDR3 size: 18 residues. CDR1 is ENHRY and CDR2 is SYGVKD in the germline V gene. The DNA for the CDR3 is TGTGCCATCAGTGAGGAGCTGGACAACAACTATAGCAATCAGCCCCAGCATTTT. It codes for CAISEELDNNYSNQPQHF.

This chain uses TRBV29-1 with TRBJ2-7; 7 bases match TRBD2. V lost 4 bases to trimming and J lost 7 bases; unmatched junction nucleotides: 13. Per germline, CDR1 SQVTM and CDR2 ANQGSEA. This CDR3 region has 14 residues. This CDR3 is CSVGSTTAGVEQYF. The CDR3, as DNA: TGCAGCGTTGGCAGCACCACGGCGGGAGTGGAGCAGTACTTC.

Notes on this clonotype: This could be a read error, since a much larger clone is one nucleotide away. The chain combines TRBV12-3 or TRBV12-4 with TRBJ2-3; D remains unclear. V was trimmed by 8 bases and J by 3 bases, leaving 12 bases between them. This CDR3 contains 13 residues. In DNA form, the CDR3 reads TGTGCCAGCCCCCCTCAAGGGACAGATACGCAGTATTTT. Translation: CASPPQGTDTQYF.

This chain uses TRBV12-3 or TRBV12-4 with TRBJ2-7; 7 bases match TRBD2. This CDR3 is built from 13 residues. Trimming at V came to 3 bases and at J to 5 bases, leaving 4 bases not matched to a gene. DNA of the CDR3: TGTGCCAGCAGTTTCTCCCGGGGGGACGAGCAGTACTTC. This translates into CASSFSRGDEQYF.

This sequence joins TRBV5-4 and TRBJ2-7, with 9 bases lining up with TRBD1. The V and J ends lost 0 bases and 6 bases, in that order; junction bases with no gene match: 7. The CDR3 length is 15 residues. The germline CDR1 and CDR2 sequences are SGHNT and YYREEE (reference sequence). The CDR3 bases are TGTGCCAGCAGCTTGGGGGGGACAGGGTACGCCGAGCAGTACTTC. Protein: CASSLGGTGYAEQYF.

This clonotype was recorded at least ten times. The chain links TRBV28 to TRBJ1-2; D not certain. Trimming took off 6 bases at V and 0 bases at J, with 11 bases between the two ends. CDR3 length: 14 amino acids. Germline V gives CDR1 MDHEN, CDR2 SYDVKM. The CDR3: CASSATGANYGYTF. CDR3 in DNA: TGTGCCAGCAGCGCCACGGGAGCTAACTATGGCTACACCTTC.

About this clonotype itself: The CDR3 end shows no conserved phenylalanine or tryptophan, and so a read error is likely. The DNA is omitted, as the CDR3 cannot be located on it reliably, and the CDR3 follows TCRdb's listing. The chain is built from TRBV20-1 and TRBJ1-2; the D segment call TRBD1 is taken from the table without a DNA check. The CDR3 contains 12 residues when both ends are counted. CDR1 is DFQATT and CDR2 is SNEGSKA in the germline V gene (reference sequence). The CDR3: CSGGQGDYGYTV.

This clonotype was recorded at least ten times. V usage is TRBV4-3 and J usage is TRBJ1-6; D may be TRBD1 (6 bases). Germline lookup yields CDR1 LGHNA and CDR2 YSLEER. This CDR3 region has 15 residues. V lost 0 bases and J 10 bases, leaving 13 bases between the germline ends. This chain's CDR3 is CASSQEEGGRSPLHF. The CDR3 DNA is TGCGCCAGCAGCCAAGAGGAAGGGGGTAGGTCACCCCTCCACTTT.

This clonotype has only a few counts. V gene TRBV18 combines with J gene TRBJ2-7, with TRBD2 as a possible D gene (6 bases). The CDR3 covers 15 residues. The V gene's germline CDR1 is KGHSH and CDR2 LQKENI. The V end lost 4 bases, the J end lost 9 bases, and 22 bases lay between the germline ends. Here the CDR3 DNA reads TGTGCCAGCTCACGAGGAGCCGGGAGTCTGGAGGGGCAGTACTTC. It codes for CASSRGAGSLEGQYF.

About this clonotype: A much more abundant neighbour one base away suggests this may be a read error. The chain is built from TRBV7-2 and TRBJ2-7; the D gene could be TRBD1 or TRBD2 (7 bases each). Trimming removed 3 bases at V and 6 bases at J, with 12 bases between. Germline CDR1 reads SGHTA; CDR2 reads FQGNSA. There are 13 residues in the CDR3. The CDR3 coding sequence is TGTGCCAGCAGCTTGCAGGGGGGGCGCGAGCAGTACTTC. Translation gives CASSLQGGREQYF.

The J gene is TRBJ2-2, the V gene TRBV7-2, with D hard to call. The CDR3 is made up of 12 amino acids. CDR1 and CDR2 (germline): SGHTA, FQGNSA. Trimming took 11 bases from V and 6 from J, leaving 13 bases between them. This CDR3 is CAAHQDSGELFF. The CDR3 DNA reads as TGTGCCGCCCACCAGGATTCCGGGGAGCTGTTTTTT.

With respect to this clonotype: The junction differs from germline at one of its ends, possibly a read error. The rearrangement links TRBV5-5 to TRBJ1-3; TRBD1 is a possible D gene (6 bases). This CDR3 has 15 residues. The germline V gene has CDR1 SGHKS and CDR2 YYEKEE (reference sequence). The CDR3 nucleotides are TGTGTCAGCAGCTCCTATACAGGGCCTGGAAACGCCATATATTTT. It is translated as CVSSSYTGPGNAIYF.

In its sample, this clonotype was seen many times. The chain joins TRBV9 to TRBJ2-7; D is ambiguous. CDR1 is SGDLS and CDR2 is YYNGEE in the germline V gene. Trimming stripped 1 base from V and 4 bases from J, with 6 bases between. The CDR3 contains 12 residues. This CDR3 is CASSVYLYEQYF. Written as DNA, the CDR3 is TGTGCCAGCAGCGTATACTTGTACGAGCAGTACTTC.

This clonotype showed up many times. CDR3 coding DNA: TGTGCCAGCAGTTTGACAGCCTCTGGGGCCAACGTCCTGACTTTC. It yields the protein CASSLTASGANVLTF. The rearrangement joins TRBV27 to TRBJ2-6; a weak D match, TRBD1 (5 bases). Germline V gene lookup returns CDR1 MNHEY and CDR2 SMNVEV (reference sequence). This CDR3 comprises 15 residues. V shed 3 bases and J shed 0 bases, with 6 bases lying between them.

In its sample, this clonotype was seen many times. V usage is TRBV10-2 and J usage is TRBJ2-2, with no clear D. The V end lost 6 bases, the J end lost 3 bases, and 2 bases lay between the germline ends. The V gene's germline CDR1 is WSHSY and CDR2 SAAADI. The CDR3 sequence is 11 residues long. The CDR3 is CASRHTGELFF. In DNA form, the CDR3 reads TGCGCCAGCAGGCACACCGGGGAGCTGTTTTTT.

Ten or more counts support this clonotype. The V and J genes are TRBV29-1 and TRBJ1-2; D uncertain. The CDR3 loop spans 11 amino acids. Germline V gene sequence: CDR1 SQVTM, CDR2 ANQGSEA. With 4 bases removed from V and 7 bases from J, the gap between germline ends came to 10 bases. In nucleotides, the CDR3 is TGCAGCGTTGGCCAGATGGGTGGCTACACCTTC. Translation gives CSVGQMGGYTF.

In this sample, this clonotype turned up many times. This rearrangement joins TRBV19 to TRBJ2-7, with D unclear. The CDR3 has 13 amino acids. Trimming left V 3 bases short and J 1 base short, with 7 bases between. Per germline, CDR1 LNHDA and CDR2 SQIVND (reference sequence). The CDR3: CASSIRLSYEQYF. CDR3 in DNA: TGTGCCAGTAGTATCCGGCTATCCTACGAGCAGTACTTC.

This chain links TRBV7-3 with TRBJ1-1, with unresolved D. Looked up from germline, CDR1 is SGHTA and CDR2 is FQGTGA. V dropped 2 bases and J dropped 3 bases, with 7 bases sitting between them. This CDR3 has 13 amino acids. The CDR3 protein is CASSLAPDTEAFF. The CDR3, as DNA: TGTGCCAGCAGCTTAGCGCCGGACACTGAAGCTTTCTTT.